What follows are 17 T cell receptor beta chains derived from one specimen sequenced in a study of blood T cell repertoires in COVID-19. Assay: immunoSEQ multiplex PCR; the TCRdb copy retains only in-frame clones and omits some. The data hold around 56,000 clones, with more than 80% observed a single time. The source material was peripheral blood. These receptors came from a human donor in a cohort sampled during active COVID-19.

There are a few counts of this clone. This CDR3 is also generated by other DNA sequences in the sample. The gene calls are TRBV6-2 or TRBV6-3 and TRBJ2-3, with 7 bases aligning to TRBD1. CDR3 length: 15 residues. Trimming at V came to 5 bases and at J to 2 bases, leaving 7 bases not matched to a gene. Germline CDR1 reads MNHEY; CDR2 reads SVGEGT. Here the CDR3 DNA reads TGTGCCAGCAGTCGAGGGGACAGACTCACAGATACGCAGTATTTT. Translating it yields CASSRGDRLTDTQYF.

This chain connects TRBV5-1 to TRBJ2-1; maybe TRBD2 (6 bases). The germline gives CDR1 SGHRS, CDR2 YFSETQ. The CDR3 has 15 residues. The V end was cut by 6 bases, the J end by 0 bases, with 13 bases between. The CDR3 is CASKGGTGSYNEQFF. The DNA for the CDR3 is TGCGCCAGCAAAGGAGGGACGGGCTCCTACAATGAGCAGTTCTTC.

Only a few counts were recorded for this clone. This chain joins TRBV2 and TRBJ1-5, with TRBD1 matching over 10 bases. The CDR3 is 15 residues long. Trimming at V came to 2 bases and at J to 4 bases, leaving 2 bases not matched to a gene. The germline gives CDR1 SNHLY, CDR2 FYNNEI. CDR3 nucleotides: TGTGCCAGCAGTGAAAGGACAGGGGGTAATCAGCCCCAGCATTTT. Translation gives CASSERTGGNQPQHF.

The CDR3 sequence: CASTKDREGQETQYF. The CDR3 nucleotides are TGTGCCAGCACCAAGGACAGGGAAGGCCAAGAGACCCAGTACTTC. J is TRBJ2-5 and V is TRBV6-5; 8 bases line up with TRBD1. CDR3 size: 15 residues. Per germline, CDR1 MNHEY and CDR2 SVGAGI. With V trimmed by 7 bases and J by 1 base, 8 bases remained unmatched.

The V call is TRBV19, the J call TRBJ1-2, with D perhaps TRBD1 (6 bases). Germline loops: CDR1 LNHDA, CDR2 SQIVND (reference sequence). This CDR3 spans 16 amino acids. V shed 6 bases and J shed 7 bases, with 24 bases lying between them. Here the CDR3 reads CASSFSERGSSGGYTF. CDR3 DNA: TGTGCCAGTAGCTTTTCAGAGAGGGGGAGCTCTGGTGGCTACACCTTC.

This rearrangement joins TRBV7-2 to TRBJ1-5; the D gene is possibly TRBD1 (6 bases). The CDR3 has 17 residues. Germline-derived CDR1 and CDR2 are SGHTA and FQGNSA. Trimming removed 2 bases at V and 0 bases at J, with 14 bases between. The CDR3 protein is CASSLQGGGYSNQPQHF. DNA of the CDR3: TGTGCCAGCAGCTTACAGGGAGGGGGGTATAGCAATCAGCCCCAGCATTTT.

This chain links TRBV9 with TRBJ2-2; tentative D call: TRBD1 (6 bases). V was trimmed by 0 bases and J by 4 bases, leaving 16 bases between them. The CDR3 totals 17 residues. Per germline, CDR1 SGDLS and CDR2 YYNGEE. The CDR3 here is CASSVVTGSDSTGELFF. CDR3 DNA sequence: TGTGCCAGCAGCGTAGTAACAGGGTCGGACAGCACCGGGGAGCTGTTTTTT. Based on the CDR3 plus reference TRBV9 and TRBJ2-2, the full variable domain is DSGVTQTPKHLITATGQRVTLRCSPRSGDLSVYWYQQSLDQGLQFLIQYYNGEERAKGNILERFSAQQFPDLHSELNLSSLELGDSALYFCASSVVTGSDSTGELFFGEGSRLTVL.

This clone is a singleton in its sample. The chain joins TRBV27 to TRBJ2-7; 8 bases are shared with TRBD1. This CDR3 region has 16 residues. The germline gives CDR1 MNHEY, CDR2 SMNVEV (reference sequence). Losses at the gene ends were 6 bases for V and 3 bases for J; bases not matched to a gene: 13. The CDR3 is CASRPAGTGHFYEQYF. Written as DNA, the CDR3 is TGTGCCAGCAGACCGGCCGGGACAGGACACTTCTACGAGCAGTACTTC.

Written as DNA, the CDR3 is TGTGCCAGCAGCTTAAGACAGGGGTCCGACTACGAGCAGTACTTC. Translating gives CASSLRQGSDYEQYF. The V gene is TRBV7-9, the J gene TRBJ2-7, with TRBD1 identical over 8 bases. The junction had 6 bases not matched to a gene; V was cut back by 2 bases and J by 3 bases. Germline CDR1 SEHNR, CDR2 FQNEAQ (reference sequence). This CDR3 contains 15 residues.

This chain joins TRBV5-6 and TRBJ1-6; 8 nucleotides match TRBD1. Per germline, CDR1 SGHDT and CDR2 YYEEEE. After removal of 4 bases from V and 5 bases from J, the junction contained 17 bases not matched to a gene. This CDR3 has 19 residues. CDR3: CASSPGQGERGRNNSPLHF. As DNA, the CDR3 is TGTGCCAGCAGCCCCGGACAGGGCGAAAGGGGAAGGAATAATTCACCCCTCCACTTT.

This rearrangement joins TRBV12-3 or TRBV12-4 to TRBJ2-2; D is perhaps TRBD1 (5 bases). The CDR3 spans 12 residues. V was pared by 5 bases and J by 8 bases, with 9 bases between. For the CDR3, the DNA is TGTGCCAGCAGTCGGACATTAGGGGAGCTGTTTTTT. Translating gives CASSRTLGELFF.

The chain recombines TRBV2 with TRBJ1-2; 9 bases are a match to TRBD1. CDR1 and CDR2 from the germline V gene are SNHLY and FYNNEI. CDR3 length: 15 amino acids. The J segment lost 4 bases and the V segment lost 6 bases, leaving 9 bases of the junction unmatched. The DNA for the CDR3 is TGTGCCAGCAGATCAGAGACAGGGGGTATCTATGGCTACACCTTC. It yields the protein CASRSETGGIYGYTF.

The genes are TRBV9 and TRBJ1-2, with TRBD1 identical over 8 bases. The CDR3 totals 14 residues. The J segment lost 6 bases and the V segment lost 0 bases, leaving 4 bases of the junction unmatched. Germline V CDR1 and CDR2: SGDLS, YYNGEE. The CDR3 sequence is CASSVEAGGNGYTF. The CDR3 DNA reads TGTGCCAGCAGCGTAGAGGCAGGGGGCAATGGCTACACCTTC.

The rearrangement uses TRBV3-1 (or the pseudogene TRBV3-2) and TRBJ2-1; D is ambiguous. V was shortened by 0 bases and J by 8 bases, with 14 bases between the two germline ends. In germline, CDR1 is LGHDT, CDR2 YNNKEL (reference sequence). This CDR3 spans 15 amino acids. The CDR3 coding sequence is TGTGCCAGCAGCCAAGATCGGCTAGTTATGGATGAGCAGTTCTTC. Residues: CASSQDRLVMDEQFF.

The chain links TRBV30 to TRBJ2-5; 8 nucleotides align to TRBD2. J lost 4 bases, V lost 5 bases, and 6 bases had no gene match. The CDR3 covers 13 residues. In germline, CDR1 is GTSNPN, CDR2 SVGIG (reference sequence). The CDR3 spells CAWRGSGGETQYF. DNA for the CDR3: TGTGCCTGGCGTGGAAGCGGGGGAGAGACCCAGTACTTC.

The rearrangement uses TRBV30 and TRBJ1-1; D is undetermined. Trimming shortened V by 2 bases and J by 4 bases, and 14 bases separated the two germline ends. The germline V gene encodes CDR1 GTSNPN and CDR2 SVGIG (reference sequence). There are 14 residues in the CDR3. This CDR3 reads CAWSRLQRSTEAFF. The CDR3 DNA follows: TGTGCCTGGAGTCGATTGCAGAGGAGCACTGAAGCTTTCTTT.

The gene calls are TRBV6-5 and TRBJ2-3; 7 nucleotides agree with TRBD1. The CDR3 has 15 residues. V was clipped by 2 bases and J by 5 bases; unmatched bases: 7. Germline V gives CDR1 MNHEY, CDR2 SVGAGI. CDR3 DNA: TGTGCCAGCAGTTACGGTCAGGGGGAGATAGATACGCAGTATTTT. Its translation is CASSYGQGEIDTQYF.